The source of this T cell receptor beta chain is a study of blood T cell repertoires in COVID-19. As for the study in general: Sources were T cells, B-cell-depleted T cells, or PBMCs; the material itself was cDNA or gDNA.

As processed by the authors: The assay estimated nucleated cells by amplifying reference gene primers. The protocol was immunoSEQ multiplex PCR, while the TCRdb copy is restricted to in-frame clones and leaves out a portion. The V and J calls and clone size were taken over from that table, and D and trimming were inferred from the DNA. The sample yields 65,000 to 100,000 clones, approximately 78% seen once. This clone was counted a few times. Input material: peripheral blood. This receptor was obtained from a woman at least 80 years old with acute or convalescent COVID-19.

For the CDR3, the DNA is TGTGCCAGCAGCCTACAGGGCGACAATCAGCCCCAGCATTTT. It yields the protein CASSLQGDNQPQHF. The chain has TRBV11-3 and TRBJ1-5; D is possibly TRBD1 (6 bases). Trimming pared 5 bases from V and 3 bases from J, leaving 11 bases between. The CDR3 is 14 amino acids. Germline CDR1 and CDR2: SGHNT and YENEEA.